This is a list of T cell receptor beta chains from one sample in a study of metastatic and nonmetastatic thyroid tumors. TCRdb used MiXCR to call clones anew from the PCR reads. Altogether some 60,000 clones are present, 25% to 30% being singletons, with the ten largest covering roughly 15%. Sequencing used blood. These receptors were obtained from a female donor with papillary thyroid cancer or a benign thyroid nodule (not recorded which). Some clones in this sample may be carry-over from other donors' samples. Each CDR3 is given with its conserved first and last residue. A D gene is named only where the DNA matches it firmly. Some rows have no size entry. The others give once, few or many, or a class for an expanded clone.

D	V	J	size	CDR3	DNA
.	TRBV4-1	TRBJ2-7	many	CASSQTQTYEQYF	TGCGCCAGCAGCCAGACACAGACCTACGAGCAGTACTTC
.	TRBV24-1	TRBJ2-2	few	CATSGSVSTGELFF	TGTGCCACCAGTGGGTCAGTGAGCACCGGGGAGCTGTTTTTT
.	TRBV14	TRBJ2-1	.	CASSQTGGQPYNEQFF	TGTGCCAGCAGCCAAACCGGGGGGCAACCCTACAATGAGCAGTTCTTC
.	TRBV19	TRBJ1-5	few	CASSSRNQPQHF	TGTGCCAGTAGTAGCCGGAATCAGCCCCAGCATTTT
.	TRBV3-1	TRBJ2-7	large	CASSPPVGPTYEQYF	TGTGCCAGCAGCCCCCCCGTCGGGCCGACCTACGAGCAGTACTTC
.	TRBV28	TRBJ2-7	.	CASSLFGVSYEQYF	TGTGCCAGCAGTTTATTTGGGGTTTCCTACGAGCAGTACTTC
.	TRBV30	TRBJ1-5	.	CAWSVWGDQPQHF	TGTGCCTGGAGTGTGTGGGGGGATCAGCCCCAGCATTTT
.	TRBV4-2	TRBJ1-1	.	CASSQVSAEAFF	TGTGCCAGCAGCCAAGTTTCCGCTGAAGCTTTCTTT
TRBD1	TRBV28	TRBJ2-1	.	CASSPPTGGQFF	TGTGCCAGCAGTCCCCCAACAGGGGGGCAGTTCTTC
TRBD2	TRBV15	TRBJ2-3	.	CATSRDTLAGGPSDTQYF	TGTGCCACCAGCAGGGACACCCTAGCGGGAGGGCCCTCAGATACGCAGTATTTT
.	TRBV6-2/TRBV6-3	TRBJ1-1	.	CASNPAPVGNTEAFF	TGTGCCAGCAATCCCGCCCCGGTGGGGAACACTGAAGCTTTCTTT
.	TRBV19	TRBJ1-5	.	CASRTDSYSNQPQHF	TGTGCCAGTAGGACAGATTCCTATAGCAATCAGCCCCAGCATTTT
.	TRBV12-3/TRBV12-4	TRBJ1-1	.	CASSLESGSATEAFF	TGTGCCAGCAGTTTAGAGTCGGGGTCCGCCACTGAAGCTTTCTTT
TRBD1	TRBV20-1	TRBJ1-1	.	CSVQGGAGTEAFF	TGCAGTGTCCAGGGGGGCGCGGGTACTGAAGCTTTCTTT
.	TRBV30	TRBJ1-2	.	CAWSLGSNYGYTF	TGTGCCTGGAGTCTAGGTTCTAACTATGGCTACACCTTC
.	TRBV7-9	TRBJ1-3	.	CASSLGGDGNTIYF	TGTGCCAGCAGCCTCGGGGGGGACGGTAACACCATATATTTT
.	TRBV27	TRBJ2-1	many	CASSLVEYNEQFF	TGTGCCAGCAGTTTAGTGGAGTACAATGAGCAGTTCTTC
TRBD1	TRBV6-9	TRBJ2-7	.	CASSLTGGEQYF	TGTGCCAGTAGTTTGACAGGGGGCGAGCAGTACTTC
.	TRBV6-1	TRBJ1-2	few	CASSERVGTYGYTF	TGTGCCAGCAGTGAAAGAGTAGGAACCTATGGCTACACCTTC
.	TRBV6-1	TRBJ1-1	.	CASSEMGHLNTEAFF	TGTGCCAGCAGTGAAATGGGTCACCTGAACACTGAAGCTTTCTTT
.	TRBV6-1	TRBJ2-7	.	CASTVDGRGPYEQYF	TGTGCCAGCACCGTAGACGGACGCGGCCCCTACGAGCAGTACTTC
TRBD1	TRBV6-1	TRBJ1-2	.	CASRPGQGYGYTF	TGTGCCAGCAGACCTGGACAGGGGTATGGCTACACCTTC
.	TRBV19	TRBJ1-2	.	CASSIEPGGPYGYTF	TGTGCCAGTAGTATCGAGCCTGGGGGGCCCTATGGCTACACCTTC
TRBD2	TRBV15	TRBJ2-7	few	CATSNYSLTSGYAYEQYF	TGTGCCACCAGCAACTACTCTTTGACTAGCGGCTATGCCTACGAGCAGTACTTC
TRBD1	TRBV27	TRBJ2-7	few	CASSLVGTGAYEQYF	TGTGCCAGCAGTTTAGTCGGGACAGGAGCCTACGAGCAGTACTTC
TRBD2	TRBV5-1	TRBJ2-3	.	CASSRASGDGDTQYF	TGCGCCAGCAGCCGGGCTAGCGGGGATGGGGATACGCAGTATTTT
TRBD1	TRBV5-1	TRBJ1-6	.	CASSIPLGQGNSPLHF	TGCGCCAGCAGCATCCCCCTTGGACAGGGTAATTCACCCCTCCACTTT
.	TRBV12-3/TRBV12-4	TRBJ1-6	few	CASTLRSSYNSPLHF	TGTGCCAGCACCCTCAGGAGCTCCTATAATTCACCCCTCCACTTT
TRBD2	TRBV12-3/TRBV12-4	TRBJ2-1	few	CATLATSGRANEQFF	TGTGCCACCCTGGCAACTAGCGGGAGGGCGAATGAGCAGTTCTTC
.	TRBV6-1	TRBJ2-2	few	CASSGQPTNTGELFF	TGTGCCAGCAGTGGGCAGCCTACGAACACCGGGGAGCTGTTTTTT
TRBD2	TRBV6-2/TRBV6-3	TRBJ2-7	.	CASNTPRTSGSYEQYF	TGTGCCAGCAATACCCCGCGGACTAGCGGGAGTTACGAGCAGTACTTC
.	TRBV5-1	TRBJ2-1	.	CASSLLLANEQFF	TGCGCCAGCAGCTTATTACTAGCCAATGAGCAGTTCTTC
TRBD2	TRBV19	TRBJ2-2	.	CASRDSGGPWELFF	TGTGCCAGTAGGGACAGCGGGGGACCCTGGGAGCTGTTTTTT
TRBD2	TRBV5-1	TRBJ2-1	once	CASSLVARTSGNNEQFF	TGCGCCAGCAGCTTGGTGGCTAGGACTAGCGGAAACAATGAGCAGTTCTTC
TRBD1	TRBV7-9	TRBJ1-2	few	CASRPLTGVYGYTF	TGTGCCAGCAGACCCCTTACAGGGGTCTATGGCTACACCTTC
.	TRBV6-2/TRBV6-3	TRBJ2-1	medium-sized	CASSAGTPSYNEQFF	TGTGCCAGCAGTGCCGGGACTCCCTCCTACAATGAGCAGTTCTTC
.	TRBV19	TRBJ2-7	few	CASSTHEAGSYEQYF	TGTGCCAGTAGTACTCATGAGGCAGGGTCCTACGAGCAGTACTTC
TRBD2	TRBV28	TRBJ2-7	few	CASSLGAGASYEQYF	TGTGCCAGCAGTTTAGGAGCGGGAGCCTCCTACGAGCAGTACTTC
.	TRBV7-6	TRBJ2-1	.	CASSLVEAYLNEQFF	TGTGCCAGCAGCTTAGTAGAGGCGTACTTAAATGAGCAGTTCTTC
.	TRBV6-2/TRBV6-3	TRBJ1-1	.	CASSPTGLNTEAFF	TGTGCCAGCAGTCCGACAGGCCTGAACACTGAAGCTTTCTTT
.	TRBV7-2	TRBJ2-3	.	CASSLSDTQYF	TGTGCCAGCAGCTTATCGGATACGCAGTATTTT
.	TRBV5-1	TRBJ1-2	many	CASSLEANYGYTF	TGCGCCAGCAGCTTGGAAGCTAACTATGGCTACACCTTC
TRBD2	TRBV5-1	TRBJ2-3	.	CASSLSGRSPDTQYF	TGCGCCAGCAGCTTGAGCGGGAGGAGTCCAGATACGCAGTATTTT